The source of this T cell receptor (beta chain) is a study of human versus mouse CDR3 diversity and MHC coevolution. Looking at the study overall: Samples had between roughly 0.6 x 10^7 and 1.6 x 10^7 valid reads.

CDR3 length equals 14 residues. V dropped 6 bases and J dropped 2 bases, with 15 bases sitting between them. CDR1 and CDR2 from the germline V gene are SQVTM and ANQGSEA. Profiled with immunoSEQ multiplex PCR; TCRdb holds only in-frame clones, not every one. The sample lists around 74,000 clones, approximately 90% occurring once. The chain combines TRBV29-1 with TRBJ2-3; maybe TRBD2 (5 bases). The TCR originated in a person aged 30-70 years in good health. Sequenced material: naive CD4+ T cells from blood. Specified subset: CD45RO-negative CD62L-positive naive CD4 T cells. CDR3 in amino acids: CSVSPGSFTDTQYF. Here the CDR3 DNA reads TGCAGCGTCAGTCCGGGGAGCTTCACAGATACGCAGTATTTT.